The 32 T cell receptor beta chains presented below share a single source sample, sequenced in a study of blood T cell repertoires in COVID-19. Assay: immunoSEQ multiplex PCR; the TCRdb copy retains only in-frame clones and omits some. The data show some 250,000 clones, more than 75% seen once. Specimen: peripheral blood. Every receptor here comes from a woman aged 40 to 50 who had recovered from COVID-19.

V usage is TRBV14 and J usage is TRBJ2-4, with 12 bases fitting TRBD2. CDR3 size: 16 residues. CDR1 is SGHDN and CDR2 is FVKESK in the germline V gene. V lost 4 bases, J lost 1 base, and 2 bases stayed unmatched. CDR3 amino acids: CASSPTSGRAKNIQYF. In DNA form, the CDR3 reads TGTGCCAGCAGCCCCACTAGCGGGAGGGCCAAAAACATTCAGTACTTC.

This sequence joins TRBV24-1 and TRBJ1-1, with 10 bases matching TRBD1. This CDR3 is 15 amino acids long. Germline assignment: CDR1 KGHDR and CDR2 SFDVKD. Unmatched junction bases numbered 8, after V lost 4 bases and J lost 7 bases. CDR3: CATSEGTGARVEAFF. The DNA of the CDR3 is TGTGCCACCAGTGAAGGGACAGGGGCTCGAGTTGAAGCTTTCTTT.

CDR3 DNA: TGTGCCAGCAAGAGGGACTCAGATACGCAGTATTTT. The encoded protein is CASKRDSDTQYF. The chain carries TRBV12-3 or TRBV12-4 and TRBJ2-3; the D gene is possibly TRBD2 (6 bases). The length of the CDR3 is 12 residues. Deletions cut 7 bases from V and 4 bases from J, with 9 bases between.

This clone was detected a few times. The J gene is TRBJ1-2, the V gene TRBV4-3, with D hard to call. Germline V gene sequence: CDR1 LGHNA, CDR2 YSLEER. CDR3 length equals 15 residues. V was cut by 0 bases and J by 0 bases, with 8 bases left in between. CDR3 loop: CASSQDTQANYGYTF. In DNA, the CDR3 is TGCGCCAGCAGCCAAGATACTCAAGCTAACTATGGCTACACCTTC.

V usage is TRBV30 and J usage is TRBJ1-4, with a weak D call TRBD1 (5 bases). Trimming took 3 bases from V and 8 from J, leaving 13 bases between them. This CDR3 has 13 amino acids. In germline, CDR1 is GTSNPN, CDR2 SVGIG (reference sequence). CDR3 coding DNA: TGTGCCTGGAGACAGCGGCGGGGGGAAAAACTGTTTTTT. Translated: CAWRQRRGEKLFF.

This rearrangement joins TRBV9 to TRBJ1-5, with D possibly matching TRBD1 (6 bases). V was cut by 3 bases and J by 2 bases, with 12 bases left in between. Germline V lookup: CDR1 SGDLS, CDR2 YYNGEE. This CDR3 comprises 15 residues. CDR3 protein: CASSATGSGNQPQHF. The CDR3 DNA reads TGTGCCAGCAGCGCAACAGGGAGCGGCAATCAGCCCCAGCATTTT.

The chain recombines TRBV4-3 with TRBJ2-1, with TRBD2 matching over 8 bases. CDR1 is LGHNA, CDR2 YSLEER, per germline. V trimming: 0 bases; J trimming: 9 bases; junction bases outside the gene matches: 7. This CDR3 has 15 residues. CDR3 amino acids: CASSQDRGAGGEQFF. The DNA for the CDR3 is TGCGCCAGCAGCCAAGATCGCGGGGCGGGGGGTGAGCAGTTCTTC.

The rearrangement joins TRBV4-1 to TRBJ1-5; D possibly corresponds to TRBD1 (6 bases). The CDR3 has 17 residues. Germline V gives CDR1 MGHRA, CDR2 YSYEKL. Trimming removed 1 base from V and 6 bases from J, with 19 bases in between. The CDR3 spells CASSQARGAAWTQPQHF. CDR3 DNA sequence: TGCGCCAGCAGCCAAGCCCGGGGGGCGGCCTGGACTCAGCCCCAGCATTTT.

The chain links TRBV19 to TRBJ2-5; a possible D gene is TRBD2 (7 bases). Trimming cost V 5 bases and J 5 bases, with 15 bases left between them. Germline V gene lookup returns CDR1 LNHDA and CDR2 SQIVND (reference sequence). This CDR3 contains 14 residues. In DNA, the CDR3 is TGTGCCAGTAGTCGGGGGGCCGCCAGGGAGACCCAGTACTTC. It yields the protein CASSRGAARETQYF.

The V call is TRBV27, the J call TRBJ2-7, with TRBD2 matching 8 bases. CDR3 length: 16 amino acids. Germline CDR1 MNHEY, CDR2 SMNVEV (reference sequence). Losses at the gene ends were 4 bases for V and 2 bases for J; bases not matched to a gene: 10. CDR3 DNA sequence: TGTGCCAGCAGTTCCCCAGTGGCGGGAGGCACCTACGAGCAGTACTTC. It codes for CASSSPVAGGTYEQYF.

V gene TRBV9 combines with J gene TRBJ2-1, with a tentative D call TRBD1 (5 bases). Per the germline V gene, CDR1 is SGDLS and CDR2 is YYNGEE. This CDR3 comprises 12 residues. V lost 7 bases and J lost 4, with 9 bases in between. CDR3 bases: TGTGCCAGCGGGGCCGGGTACAATGAGCAGTTCTTC. Translated, it gives CASGAGYNEQFF. The whole variable domain, remainder taken from reference TRBV9 and TRBJ2-1, is DSGVTQTPKHLITATGQRVTLRCSPRSGDLSVYWYQQSLDQGLQFLIQYYNGEERAKGNILERFSAQQFPDLHSELNLSSLELGDSALYFCASGAGYNEQFFGPGTRLTVL.

The chain couples TRBV6-5 to TRBJ1-1; the D gene is possibly TRBD1 (5 bases). Germline V gene lookup returns CDR1 MNHEY and CDR2 SVGAGI. The ends were cut back, 7 bases at V and 0 bases at J, with 12 bases in the middle. The CDR3 runs 14 residues. CDR3 nucleotide sequence: TGTGCCAGCACCCATGGGGCTATGAACACTGAAGCTTTCTTT. This encodes CASTHGAMNTEAFF.

The chain joins TRBV2 to TRBJ1-1; D not resolved. Germline V gives CDR1 SNHLY, CDR2 FYNNEI. The CDR3 sequence is 13 residues long. V shed 4 bases and J shed 0 bases, with 6 bases lying between them. The CDR3 here is CASSGGMNTEAFF. CDR3 bases: TGTGCCAGCAGTGGCGGCATGAACACTGAAGCTTTCTTT.

This clone was observed once. The genes are TRBV7-2 and TRBJ2-1, with a tentative D call TRBD2 (5 bases). Trimming left V 1 base short and J 10 bases short, with 14 bases between. Germline CDR1 is SGHTA and CDR2 is FQGNSA. CDR3 length: 14 amino acids. The CDR3 reads CASSLGPLTGEQFF. The CDR3 DNA is TGTGCCAGCAGCTTAGGACCCCTGACGGGGGAGCAGTTCTTC. Using reference TRBV7-2 and TRBJ2-1 for the parts outside the CDR3, the full variable domain is GAGVSQSPSNKVTEKGKDVELRCDPISGHTALYWYRQSLGQGLEFLIYFQGNSAPDKSGLPSDRFSAERTGGSVSTLTIQRTQQEDSAVYLCASSLGPLTGEQFFGPGTRLTVL.

This chain joins TRBV7-2 and TRBJ2-1; 7 bases agree with TRBD1. The CDR3 spans 13 residues. Germline assignment: CDR1 SGHTA and CDR2 FQGNSA. Trimming took 5 bases from V and 10 from J; bases not matched to a gene: 8. CDR3 region: CASSPDRAREQFF. The CDR3 bases are TGTGCCAGCAGCCCAGACAGGGCCCGAGAGCAGTTCTTC.

The J gene is TRBJ2-3, the V gene TRBV7-2; 9 bases line up with TRBD2. The trim removed 5 bases at V and 3 bases at J, leaving 9 bases unmatched. Germline V lookup: CDR1 SGHTA, CDR2 FQGNSA. The length of the CDR3 is 16 residues. The CDR3 region is CASSPGTSGRTDTQYF. DNA of the CDR3: TGTGCCAGCAGCCCTGGAACTAGCGGGCGAACAGATACGCAGTATTTT.

The chain uses TRBV2 and TRBJ2-7, with D maybe TRBD2 (5 bases). The V gene lost 8 bases and the J gene lost 3 bases, with 11 bases spanning the gap. The germline gives CDR1 SNHLY, CDR2 FYNNEI. The CDR3 extends over 12 amino acids. The CDR3 coding sequence is TGTGCCAGCGGGCTAGCCCTCTACGAGCAGTACTTC. Its translation: CASGLALYEQYF. Drawing the rest from reference TRBV2 and TRBJ2-7, the complete variable domain is EPEVTQTPSHQVTQMGQEVILRCVPISNHLYFYWYRQILGQKVEFLVSFYNNEISEKSEIFDDQFSVERPDGSNFTLKIRSTKLEDSAMYFCASGLALYEQYFGPGTRLTVT.

The gene calls are TRBV24-1 and TRBJ2-3; 10 nucleotides match TRBD2. Germline V gene sequence: CDR1 KGHDR, CDR2 SFDVKD. The CDR3 length is 16 residues. V lost 2 bases to trimming and J lost 4 bases; unmatched junction nucleotides: 5. CDR3 amino acids: CATSDSASGSADTQYF. The CDR3 nucleotides are TGTGCCACCAGTGATTCGGCTAGCGGGAGTGCAGATACGCAGTATTTT.

CDR3 loop: CASTARGRTGNTIYF. The CDR3 DNA is TGTGCCAGCACTGCCAGGGGGCGAACTGGAAACACCATATATTTT. The V gene is TRBV6-5, the J gene TRBJ1-3, with TRBD1 matching over 8 bases. Germline-derived CDR1 and CDR2 are MNHEY and SVGAGI. Trimming removed 7 bases from V and 2 bases from J; junction bases left unmatched: 7. The CDR3 has 15 amino acids.

This sequence joins TRBV30 and TRBJ1-2, with a tentative D call TRBD1 (5 bases). Germline V CDR1 and CDR2: GTSNPN, SVGIG (reference sequence). This CDR3 is built from 14 residues. The V end lost 0 bases, the J end lost 8 bases, and 16 bases lay between the germline ends. The CDR3 DNA follows: TGTGCCTGGAGTGTACAGGACGGTCTGGTAGGCTACACCTTC. As protein: CAWSVQDGLVGYTF.

V is TRBV9 and J is TRBJ2-1, with TRBD2 identical over 8 bases. J lost 9 bases, V lost 0 bases, and 8 bases had no gene match. Germline CDR1 SGDLS, CDR2 YYNGEE. CDR3 length: 15 residues. CDR3 region: CASSVGLREVGEQFF. CDR3 sequence (DNA): TGTGCCAGCAGCGTAGGGTTGCGGGAGGTTGGTGAGCAGTTCTTC.

V gene TRBV4-3 combines with J gene TRBJ2-3, with TRBD2 matching over 12 bases. J gave up 10 bases and V 5 bases, and 22 bases lay outside the gene matches. Germline V gives CDR1 LGHNA, CDR2 YSLEER. This CDR3 contains 19 residues. The CDR3 DNA reads TGCGCCAGCAGCAGAACCCTGGGACTAGCGGGCCGCGGGGTAGCGGCGCAGTATTTT. Residues: CASSRTLGLAGRGVAAQYF.

The rearrangement joins TRBV3-1 (or the pseudogene TRBV3-2) to TRBJ2-1; TRBD2 matches 8 bases. The CDR3 is 15 residues long. V trimming: 1 base; J trimming: 5 bases; junction bases outside the gene matches: 4. CDR1 is LGHDT and CDR2 is YNNKEL in the germline V gene (reference sequence). This CDR3 reads CASSQGRGGHNEQFF. In DNA form, the CDR3 reads TGTGCCAGCAGCCAAGGCCGGGGGGGCCACAATGAGCAGTTCTTC.

The genes are TRBV6-5 and TRBJ2-1; D possibly corresponds to TRBD2 (6 bases). CDR1 is MNHEY and CDR2 is SVGAGI in the germline V gene. Trimming stripped 4 bases from V and 4 bases from J, with 17 bases between. The length of the CDR3 is 16 residues. The CDR3 here is CASSSGVADYYNEQFF. The CDR3 DNA follows: TGTGCCAGCAGTTCCGGGGTAGCGGACTATTACAATGAGCAGTTCTTC.

This sequence joins TRBV30 and TRBJ1-4; D may be TRBD1 (5 bases). The CDR3 sequence is 13 residues long. Germline V gene sequence: CDR1 GTSNPN, CDR2 SVGIG (reference sequence). Trimming cost V 5 bases and J 11 bases, with 18 bases left between them. The CDR3 nucleotides are TGTGCCTGGGCCAGGGCCCTACGGGGGAAACTGTTTTTT. The encoded protein is CAWARALRGKLFF.

This chain uses TRBV7-2 with TRBJ2-5; 8 bases are a match to TRBD1. This CDR3 spans 15 amino acids. Germline V lookup: CDR1 SGHTA, CDR2 FQGNSA. V lost 2 bases, J lost 4 bases, and 6 bases stayed unmatched. The CDR3 DNA follows: TGTGCCAGCAGCTTAATGGGACAGGCCCCAGAGACCCAGTACTTC. Translating gives CASSLMGQAPETQYF.

The rearrangement links TRBV7-8 to TRBJ1-6; TRBD1 matches 7 bases. Germline CDR1 SGHVS, CDR2 FQNEAQ. This CDR3 region has 15 residues. Trimming took 10 bases from V and 7 from J; bases not matched to a gene: 13. CDR3 coding DNA: TGTGCCACCCGACAGGGCCCTTCATCAAATTCACCCCTCCACTTT. Protein product: CATRQGPSSNSPLHF.

This clone appeared a single time. The CDR3 protein is CASSQVGQPSYEQYF. The CDR3 coding sequence is TGTGCCAGCAGCCAGGTGGGACAACCGTCCTACGAGCAGTACTTC. The chain employs TRBV14 and TRBJ2-7; perhaps TRBD1 as D (6 bases). The length of the CDR3 is 15 residues. The V end was cut by 3 bases, the J end by 1 base, with 13 bases between. Germline assignment: CDR1 SGHDN and CDR2 FVKESK.

This clone was recorded once. This chain uses TRBV7-9 with TRBJ1-1, with D perhaps TRBD1 (6 bases). The V gene lost 5 bases and the J gene lost 8 bases, with 12 bases spanning the gap. Germline CDR1 SEHNR, CDR2 FQNEAQ (reference sequence). This CDR3 contains 12 residues. As DNA, the CDR3 is TGTGCCAGCAGCCCGAGGGGGACAGAAGCTTTCTTT. It translates to CASSPRGTEAFF.

This rearrangement joins TRBV1 to TRBJ2-7; the DNA was not compared with TRBD2, the D call given in the table. TRBV1 is designated a pseudogene. This CDR3 is 16 amino acids long. CDR3 in DNA: TGCACCAGCAGCCCACTAGCGGGGCCCAGGTGGGTAGAGCAGTACGTC. Amino acid sequence: CTSSPLAGPRWVEQYV.

The chain carries TRBV9 and TRBJ1-6; D gene uncertain. Trimming took 6 bases from V and 5 from J, leaving 6 bases between them. CDR1 is SGDLS and CDR2 is YYNGEE in the germline V gene. The CDR3 loop spans 12 amino acids. The CDR3, as DNA: TGTGCCAGCAACCGAGATAATTCACCCCTCCACTTT. Translation: CASNRDNSPLHF. The complete variable domain, with remaining parts taken from reference TRBV9 and TRBJ1-6, reads DSGVTQTPKHLITATGQRVTLRCSPRSGDLSVYWYQQSLDQGLQFLIQYYNGEERAKGNILERFSAQQFPDLHSELNLSSLELGDSALYFCASNRDNSPLHFGNGTRLTVT.

The gene calls are TRBV25-1 and TRBJ1-3, with TRBD1 as a possible D gene (5 bases). Per the germline V gene, CDR1 is MGHDK and CDR2 is SYGVNS. The CDR3 has 15 residues. V was pared by 8 bases and J by 0 bases, with 14 bases between. The CDR3 spells CASRRTGSSGNTIYF. In DNA form, the CDR3 reads TGTGCCAGCCGACGAACAGGCAGCTCTGGAAACACCATATATTTT.